The clone carrying this T cell receptor beta chain was picked up one time. The antigen is unknown. This record comes from a study of OX40 agonist ivuxolimab in advanced cancers. General study findings and limits: Still undetermined is the antigen specificity of the expanded peripheral T cells.

The germline V gene encodes CDR1 MNHEY and CDR2 SVGAGI. The CDR3 is 15 residues long. V was shortened by 0 bases and J by 10 bases, with 16 bases between the two germline ends. Repertoires were generated with immunoSEQ multiplex PCR, while TCRdb's copy carries only in-frame clones and drops some. The sample shows around 18,000 clones, 83% of them seen only once. Peripheral blood came from all dose cohorts at three timepoints. This chain connects TRBV6-5 to TRBJ2-1; the D is unclear. The input for sequencing was CD4+ or CD8+ T cells sorted from blood, taken in a trial of the OX40 agonist ivuxolimab. This TCR came from an adult with an advanced solid tumor such as melanoma, head and neck, liver or kidney cancer. The CDR3: CASSYSPALKGEQFF. CDR3 bases: TGTGCCAGCAGTTACTCCCCCGCTTTGAAGGGCGAGCAGTTCTTC.